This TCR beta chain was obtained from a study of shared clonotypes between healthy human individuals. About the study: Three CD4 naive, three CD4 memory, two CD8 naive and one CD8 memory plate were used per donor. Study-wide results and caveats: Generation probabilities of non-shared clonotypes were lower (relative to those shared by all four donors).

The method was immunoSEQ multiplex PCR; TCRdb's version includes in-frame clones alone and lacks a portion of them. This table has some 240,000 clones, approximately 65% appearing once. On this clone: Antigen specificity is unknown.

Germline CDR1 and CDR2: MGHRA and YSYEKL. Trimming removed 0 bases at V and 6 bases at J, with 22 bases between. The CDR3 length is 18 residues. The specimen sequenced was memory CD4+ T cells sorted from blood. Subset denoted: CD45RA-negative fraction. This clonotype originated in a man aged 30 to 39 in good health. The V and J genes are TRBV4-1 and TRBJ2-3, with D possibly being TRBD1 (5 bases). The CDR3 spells CASSQEMGNRMSRDTQYF. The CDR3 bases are TGCGCCAGCAGCCAAGAGATGGGAAACAGGATGTCCCGGGATACGCAGTATTTT.